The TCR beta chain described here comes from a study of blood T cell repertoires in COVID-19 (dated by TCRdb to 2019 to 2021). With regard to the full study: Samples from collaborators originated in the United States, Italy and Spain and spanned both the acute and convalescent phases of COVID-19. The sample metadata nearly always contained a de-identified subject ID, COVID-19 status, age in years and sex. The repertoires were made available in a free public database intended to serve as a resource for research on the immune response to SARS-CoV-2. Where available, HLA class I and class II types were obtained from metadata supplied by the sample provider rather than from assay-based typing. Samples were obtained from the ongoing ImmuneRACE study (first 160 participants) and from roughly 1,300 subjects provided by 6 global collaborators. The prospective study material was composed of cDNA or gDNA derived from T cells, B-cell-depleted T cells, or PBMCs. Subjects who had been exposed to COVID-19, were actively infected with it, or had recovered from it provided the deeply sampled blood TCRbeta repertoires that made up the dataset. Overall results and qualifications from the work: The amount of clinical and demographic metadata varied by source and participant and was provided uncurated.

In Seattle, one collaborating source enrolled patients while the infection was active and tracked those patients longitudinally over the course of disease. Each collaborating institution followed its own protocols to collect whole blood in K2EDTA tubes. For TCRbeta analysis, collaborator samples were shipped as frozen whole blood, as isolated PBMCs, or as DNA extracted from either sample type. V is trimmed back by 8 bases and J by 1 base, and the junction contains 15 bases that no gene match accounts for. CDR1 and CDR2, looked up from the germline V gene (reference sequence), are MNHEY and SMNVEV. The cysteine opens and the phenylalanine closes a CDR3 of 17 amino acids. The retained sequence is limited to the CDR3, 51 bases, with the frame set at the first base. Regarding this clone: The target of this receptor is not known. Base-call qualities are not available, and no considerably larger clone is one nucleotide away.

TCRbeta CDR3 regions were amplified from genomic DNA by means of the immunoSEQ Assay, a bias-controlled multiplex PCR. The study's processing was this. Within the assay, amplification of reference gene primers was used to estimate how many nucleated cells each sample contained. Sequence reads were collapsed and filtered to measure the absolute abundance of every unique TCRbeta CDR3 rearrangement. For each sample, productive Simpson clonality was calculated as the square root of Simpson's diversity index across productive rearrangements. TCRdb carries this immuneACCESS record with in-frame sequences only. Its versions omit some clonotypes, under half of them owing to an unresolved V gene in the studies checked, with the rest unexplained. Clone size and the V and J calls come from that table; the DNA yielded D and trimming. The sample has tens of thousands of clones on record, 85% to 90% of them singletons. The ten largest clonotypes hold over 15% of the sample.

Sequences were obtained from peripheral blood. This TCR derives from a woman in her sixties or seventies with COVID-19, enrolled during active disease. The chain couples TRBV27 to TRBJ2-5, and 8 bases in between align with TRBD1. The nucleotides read TGTGCCAGCCGCAGGGGGCGCGGATCGGCCATCCAAGAGACCCAGTACTTC. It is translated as CASRRGRGSAIQETQYF.